This T cell receptor beta chain was observed in a study of T cell changes during pregnancy in multiple sclerosis. The CDR3 extends over 17 amino acids. CDR1 KGHSH and CDR2 LQKENI come from the germline V gene. The V gene lost 3 bases and the J gene lost 6 bases, with 24 bases spanning the gap. The method was immunoSEQ multiplex PCR; TCRdb's version includes in-frame clones alone and lacks a portion of them. The sample contains tens of thousands of clones, approximately 96% of which appear only once. V and J are TRBV18 and TRBJ2-7; the D gene is possibly TRBD1 (6 bases). This sequence originates from a female donor with multiple sclerosis, enrolled in a pregnancy study. Material: peripheral blood, obtained in the second trimester of pregnancy. As DNA, the CDR3 is TGTGCCAGCTCACCCCTCCCTAAACAGGGCCCCTTACGCGAGCAGTACTTC. Translation: CASSPLPKQGPLREQYF.